A selection of T cell receptor beta chains follows, all from one sample in a study of blood T cell repertoires in COVID-19. Repertoires were generated with immunoSEQ multiplex PCR, while TCRdb's copy carries only in-frame clones and drops some. Of over 250,000 clones listed, more than 80% are singletons. Sequencing was performed on peripheral blood. These receptors were taken from a woman aged 45-65 years with COVID-19, enrolled during active disease. The CDR3 runs from the conserved cysteine through the conserved F or W. A D gene is named only where the DNA matches it firmly. Clone size, where shown, is once, few, many, or a class for clones that have expanded.

j_gene | d_gene | v_gene | abundance | CDR3aa | CDR3nt
TRBJ1-5 | . | TRBV27 | . | CASSSQQNQPQHF | TGTGCCAGCAGTTCACAACAGAATCAGCCCCAGCATTTT
TRBJ1-2 | TRBD1 | TRBV30 | . | CAWGGTGGDYGYTF | TGTGCCTGGGGGGGGACAGGGGGCGACTATGGCTACACCTTC
TRBJ1-1 | TRBD1 | TRBV18 | . | CASSPLTGFESTEAFF | TGTGCCAGCTCACCACTGACAGGGTTTGAGAGCACTGAAGCTTTCTTT
TRBJ1-1 | . | TRBV6-2/TRBV6-3 | . | CASSSAGASNTEAFF | TGTGCCAGCAGTTCCGCGGGTGCCTCCAACACTGAAGCTTTCTTT
TRBJ1-1 | TRBD1 | TRBV10-3 | . | CAISATGDGNTEAFF | TGTGCCATCAGTGCAACAGGGGACGGGAACACTGAAGCTTTCTTT
TRBJ2-4 | TRBD2 | TRBV18 | . | CASSPGLAGPKNIQYF | TGTGCCAGCTCACCCGGACTAGCGGGCCCCAAAAACATTCAGTACTTC
TRBJ2-2 | TRBD1 | TRBV5-6 | . | CASSYSDRVGNTGELFF | TGTGCCAGCAGCTACTCTGACAGGGTGGGCAACACCGGGGAGCTGTTTTTT
TRBJ2-1 | TRBD2 | TRBV11-2 | . | CASSYTSGTYNEQFF | TGTGCCAGCAGTTATACTAGCGGGACCTACAATGAGCAGTTCTTC
TRBJ2-1 | TRBD2 | TRBV14 | . | CASSQDTSGSDEQFF | TGTGCCAGCAGCCAAGATACTAGCGGGAGTGATGAGCAGTTCTTC
TRBJ2-1 | TRBD2 | TRBV4-1 | . | CASSQAVGSGGGSYNEQFF | TGCGCCAGCAGCCAAGCCGTAGGTAGCGGGGGGGGCTCCTACAATGAGCAGTTCTTC
TRBJ2-1 | . | TRBV3-1/TRBV3-2 | . | CASSPLAFGFYNEQFF | TGTGCCAGCAGCCCTCTAGCGTTTGGGTTCTACAATGAGCAGTTCTTC
TRBJ2-1 | TRBD1 | TRBV6-2/TRBV6-3 | . | CASSYPDRGYLGQFF | TGTGCCAGCAGTTACCCGGACAGGGGCTATTTGGGGCAGTTCTTC
TRBJ2-3 | TRBD1 | TRBV18 | . | CASSPNDREGDTQYF | TGTGCCAGCTCACCAAACGACAGGGAAGGAGATACGCAGTATTTT
TRBJ2-1 | TRBD1 | TRBV24-1 | . | CATSDPRTGTDEQFF | TGTGCCACCAGTGATCCCCGGACAGGGACAGACGAGCAGTTCTTC
TRBJ1-4 | . | TRBV7-2 | . | CASSLVGGGGEKLFF | TGTGCCAGCAGCTTAGTCGGGGGAGGCGGTGAAAAACTGTTTTTT
TRBJ1-2 | . | TRBV6-4 | . | CASRQPGSLDYTF | TGTGCCAGCAGACAACCGGGATCTTTGGACTACACCTTC
TRBJ1-3 | . | TRBV30 | few | CAWSRSSGNTIYF | TGTGCCTGGAGTCGGAGCTCTGGAAACACCATATATTTT
TRBJ1-5 | . | TRBV18 | once | CASSPGEGPQHF | TGTGCCAGCTCCCCGGGAGAGGGGCCCCAGCATTTT
TRBJ1-5 | TRBD1 | TRBV15 | once | CATSRGTGNQPQHF | TGTGCCACCAGCAGAGGGACAGGGAATCAGCCCCAGCATTTT
TRBJ1-1 | . | TRBV12-3/TRBV12-4 | . | CASTRQGNTEAFF | TGTGCCAGCACTCGCCAGGGGAACACTGAAGCTTTCTTT
TRBJ2-2 | TRBD1 | TRBV5-1 | . | CASSLVTGGGELFF | TGCGCCAGCAGCTTGGTCACAGGGGGAGGGGAGCTGTTTTTT
TRBJ2-2 | TRBD1 | TRBV30 | . | CAWMLGTVNTGELFF | TGTGCCTGGATGCTTGGGACAGTGAACACCGGGGAGCTGTTTTTT
TRBJ2-7 | . | TRBV6-5 | . | CASSYPGVAYEQYF | TGTGCCAGCAGCTACCCTGGAGTTGCCTACGAGCAGTACTTC
TRBJ2-1 | . | TRBV5-1 | . | CATGLAGGYNEQFF | TGCGCCACTGGGTTAGCAGGAGGATACAATGAGCAGTTCTTC
TRBJ2-7 | . | TRBV6-5 | once | CASSYSSGREQYF | TGTGCCAGCAGTTACTCGTCCGGTCGGGAGCAGTACTTC
TRBJ1-4 | TRBD1 | TRBV30 | . | CAWSVGTGGRRGLFF | TGTGCCTGGAGTGTAGGGACAGGGGGCCGCAGAGGTCTGTTTTTT